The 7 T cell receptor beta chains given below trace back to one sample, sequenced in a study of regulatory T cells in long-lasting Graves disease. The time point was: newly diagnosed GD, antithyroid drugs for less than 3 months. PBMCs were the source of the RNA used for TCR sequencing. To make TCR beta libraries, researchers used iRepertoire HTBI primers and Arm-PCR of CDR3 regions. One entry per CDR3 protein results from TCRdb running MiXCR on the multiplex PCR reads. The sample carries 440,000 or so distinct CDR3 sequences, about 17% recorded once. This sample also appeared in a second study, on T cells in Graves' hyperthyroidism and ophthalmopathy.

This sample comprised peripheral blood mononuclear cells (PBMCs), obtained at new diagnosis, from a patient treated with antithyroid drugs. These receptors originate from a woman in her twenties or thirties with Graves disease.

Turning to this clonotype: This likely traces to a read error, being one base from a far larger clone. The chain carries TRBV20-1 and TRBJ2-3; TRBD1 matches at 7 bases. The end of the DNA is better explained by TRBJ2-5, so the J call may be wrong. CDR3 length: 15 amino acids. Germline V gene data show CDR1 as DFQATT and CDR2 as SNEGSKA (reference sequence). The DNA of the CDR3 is TGCAGTGTCCAGAATAGGGGACAGTTCCCAGAGACCCAGTACTTC. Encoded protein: CSVQNRGQFPETQYF.

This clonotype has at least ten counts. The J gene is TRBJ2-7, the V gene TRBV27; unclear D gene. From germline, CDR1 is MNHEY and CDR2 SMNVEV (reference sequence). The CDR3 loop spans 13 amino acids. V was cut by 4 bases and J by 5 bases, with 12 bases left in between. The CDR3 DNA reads TGTGCCAGCAGTTCCCCCCTGGGTAACGAGCAGTACTTC. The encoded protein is CASSSPLGNEQYF.

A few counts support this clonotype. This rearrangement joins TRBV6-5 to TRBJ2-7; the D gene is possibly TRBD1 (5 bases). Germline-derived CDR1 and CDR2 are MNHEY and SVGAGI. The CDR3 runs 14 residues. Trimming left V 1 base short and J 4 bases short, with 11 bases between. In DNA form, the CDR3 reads TGTGCCAGCAGTTACTGGACCAAGGGGTACGAGCAGTACTTC. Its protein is CASSYWTKGYEQYF.

This CDR3 is CASSQGGGVNTEAFF. The CDR3 DNA is TGCGCCAGCAGCCAAGGGGGGGGAGTGAACACTGAAGCTTTCTTT. V usage is TRBV4-1 and J usage is TRBJ1-1; D is possibly TRBD1 (5 bases). Trimming shortened V by 1 base and J by 0 bases, and 9 bases separated the two germline ends. Germline loops: CDR1 MGHRA, CDR2 YSYEKL. The CDR3 is 15 amino acids.

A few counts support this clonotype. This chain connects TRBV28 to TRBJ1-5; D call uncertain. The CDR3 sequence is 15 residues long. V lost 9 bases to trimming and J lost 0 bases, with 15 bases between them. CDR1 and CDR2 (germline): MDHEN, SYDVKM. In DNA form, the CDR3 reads TGTGCCAGTTGCTGGGCCAAGAATAGCAATCAGCCCCAGCATTTT. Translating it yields CASCWAKNSNQPQHF.

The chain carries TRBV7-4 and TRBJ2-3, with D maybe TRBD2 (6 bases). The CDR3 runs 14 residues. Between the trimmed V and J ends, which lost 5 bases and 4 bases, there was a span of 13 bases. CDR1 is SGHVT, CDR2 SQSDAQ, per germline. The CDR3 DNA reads TGTGCCAGCAGCCCACGGGAGTGCCCAGATACGCAGTATTTT. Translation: CASSPRECPDTQYF. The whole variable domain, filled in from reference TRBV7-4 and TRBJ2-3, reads GAGVSQSPRYKVAKRGRDVALRCDSISGHVTLYWYRQTLGQGSEVLTYSQSDAQRDKSGRPSGRFSAERPERSVSTLKIQRTEQGDSAVYLCASSPRECPDTQYFGPGTRLTVL.

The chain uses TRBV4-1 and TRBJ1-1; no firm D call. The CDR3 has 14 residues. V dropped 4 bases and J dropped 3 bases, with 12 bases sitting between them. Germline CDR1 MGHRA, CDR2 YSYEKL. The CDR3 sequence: CASSRRQVDTEAFF. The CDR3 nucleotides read TGCGCCAGCAGCCGCCGGCAGGTTGACACTGAAGCTTTCTTT.